These 15 T cell receptor beta chains were sequenced from one sample in a study of cytomegalovirus exposure and HLA in healthy donors. PCR was performed using 60 Vbeta and 13 Jbeta primers. The data were produced by immunoSEQ multiplex PCR, yet TCRdb's version contains in-frame clones alone and is incomplete. The data contain some 130,000 clones, roughly 78% of them singletons. Specimen: PBMCs. These receptors came from a man aged 40-49 years in good health and CMV-seronegative.

The J gene is TRBJ2-6, the V gene TRBV2, with a weak D call TRBD2 (5 bases). Germline V gene lookup returns CDR1 SNHLY and CDR2 FYNNEI. Between the trimmed V and J ends, which lost 7 bases and 1 base, there was a span of 11 bases. The CDR3 runs to 15 residues. Written as DNA, the CDR3 is TGTGCCAGCAACCCACTAGGATCTGGGGCCAACGTCCTGACTTTC. Amino acid sequence: CASNPLGSGANVLTF.

V gene TRBV10-3 combines with J gene TRBJ1-1; no definite D call. Germline CDR1 and CDR2: ENHRY and SYGVKD. The CDR3 sequence is 15 residues long. Trimming took off 2 bases at V and 4 bases at J, with 14 bases between the two ends. CDR3 sequence: CAISEKTALGTEAFF. Here the CDR3 DNA reads TGTGCCATCAGTGAGAAAACAGCCTTAGGCACTGAAGCTTTCTTT.

In the case of this clone: Mismatch with germline at one junction end may stem from a read error. The sample contains more than one DNA sequence encoding this CDR3. The genes are TRBV15 and TRBJ2-5; 9 bases are shared with TRBD2. Germline CDR1 LNHNV, CDR2 YYDKDF (reference sequence). The CDR3 runs 15 residues. This chain's CDR3 is CATRSRTSAQETQYF. The CDR3 DNA reads as TGTGCCACCAGAAGCCGGACTAGCGCCCAAGAAACCCAGTACTTC.

V usage is TRBV5-1 and J usage is TRBJ2-1; TRBD2 is a possible D gene (6 bases). This CDR3 region has 21 residues. The germline V and J ends were trimmed by 0 bases and 4 bases, with 29 bases remaining between them. CDR1 is SGHRS and CDR2 is YFSETQ in the germline V gene. CDR3 bases: TGCGCCAGCAGCTTGGCCGGGGGTGGGCGATCGGCCTCACTAACTTACAATGAGCAGTTCTTC. This codes for CASSLAGGGRSASLTYNEQFF.

The rearrangement uses TRBV6-5 and TRBJ1-2; no definite D call. Germline CDR1 and CDR2: MNHEY and SVGAGI. The CDR3 has 15 residues. V lost 6 bases and J lost 0, with 14 bases in between. The CDR3: CASRREVVSNYGYTF. DNA of the CDR3: TGTGCCAGCAGAAGGGAGGTCGTTTCTAACTATGGCTACACCTTC.

The genes are TRBV5-1 and TRBJ1-1; D unclear. The CDR3 runs to 11 residues. Germline values: CDR1 SGHRS, CDR2 YFSETQ. Trimming stripped 0 bases from V and 7 bases from J, with 4 bases between. CDR3 DNA sequence: TGCGCCAGCAGCTTGGACAGTGAAGCTTTCTTT. This sequence encodes CASSLDSEAFF. The full variable domain, completed using reference TRBV5-1 and TRBJ1-1, is KAGVTQTPRYLIKTRGQQVTLSCSPISGHRSVSWYQQTPGQGLQFLFEYFSETQRNKGNFPGRFSGRQFSNSRSEMNVSTLELGDSALYLCASSLDSEAFFGQGTRLTVV.

The chain employs TRBV5-1 and TRBJ1-1, with TRBD1 identical over 8 bases. J was trimmed by 3 bases and V by 5 bases; bases with no gene match: 6. Germline loops: CDR1 SGHRS, CDR2 YFSETQ. CDR3 length: 14 residues. Here the CDR3 reads CASSSGTGDTEAFF. DNA for the CDR3: TGCGCCAGCAGTTCCGGGACAGGAGACACTGAAGCTTTCTTT.

The J gene is TRBJ1-5, the V gene TRBV7-8, with D perhaps TRBD1 (5 bases). Trimming removed 5 bases from V and 4 bases from J, with 12 bases in between. This CDR3 comprises 14 residues. Germline V CDR1 and CDR2: SGHVS, FQNEAQ. CDR3 sequence: CASSADNSNQPQHF. CDR3 nucleotides: TGTGCCAGCAGCGCGGACAACTCAAATCAGCCCCAGCATTTT.

The rearrangement uses TRBV2 and TRBJ2-5; 10 nucleotides line up with TRBD2. With the DNA end fitting TRBJ2-7 better, the J assignment may be wrong. The CDR3 spans 15 residues. Germline-derived CDR1 and CDR2 are SNHLY and FYNNEI. The CDR3 region has the DNA TGTGCCAGCAGTGAAAATAGCGGGGGGACCTACGAGCAGTACTTC. Amino acids: CASSENSGGTYEQYF.

The V call is TRBV27, the J call TRBJ1-4; 9 nucleotides match TRBD1. The J segment lost 7 bases and the V segment lost 6 bases, leaving 6 bases of the junction unmatched. The CDR3 totals 14 residues. The germline V gene encodes CDR1 MNHEY and CDR2 SMNVEV (reference sequence). DNA for the CDR3: TGTGCCAGCAGAAGACAGGGGGTGGGTGAAAAACTGTTTTTT. Translated, it gives CASRRQGVGEKLFF.

There are a few counts of this clone. The chain recombines TRBV6-1 with TRBJ1-1; the D is unclear. This CDR3 region has 18 residues. Looked up from germline, CDR1 is MNHNS and CDR2 is SASEGT. With 3 bases removed from V and 7 bases from J, the gap between germline ends came to 27 bases. CDR3 in amino acids: CASSDKQRLWRADLEAFF. DNA for the CDR3: TGTGCCAGCAGTGATAAACAAAGGTTATGGAGGGCGGACCTTGAAGCTTTCTTT.

Only one count was recorded for this clone. Here the CDR3 DNA reads TGTGCCAGCAGTGAAGCCCGAGGGAGGGTCATTAGGAATGAAAAACTGTTTTTT. Translated: CASSEARGRVIRNEKLFF. The chain links TRBV6-1 to TRBJ1-4; no definite D call. V shed 0 bases and J shed 5 bases, with 19 bases lying between them. Germline V gene data show CDR1 as MNHNS and CDR2 as SASEGT. The CDR3 runs 18 residues.

The chain recombines TRBV7-9 with TRBJ1-2, with D perhaps matching TRBD1 (5 bases). This CDR3 has 12 residues. V dropped 8 bases and J dropped 8 bases, with 15 bases sitting between them. Germline lookup yields CDR1 SEHNR and CDR2 FQNEAQ (reference sequence). The CDR3 DNA follows: TGTGCCAGCTCACGGGGGTCGGAGGGCTACACCTTC. It yields the protein CASSRGSEGYTF. Full variable domain (remainder filled in from reference TRBV7-9 and TRBJ1-2): DTGVSQNPRHKITKRGQNVTFRCDPISEHNRLYWYRQTLGQGPEFLTYFQNEAQLEKSRLLSDRFSAERPKGSFSTLEIQRTEQGDSAMYLCASSRGSEGYTFGSGTRLTVV.

This clone was observed a few times. The rearrangement uses TRBV5-4 and TRBJ2-7, with D unresolved. CDR1 is SGHNT and CDR2 is YYREEE in the germline V gene (reference sequence). Trimming removed 0 bases at V and 2 bases at J, with 3 bases between. This CDR3 is built from 12 residues. The CDR3 DNA reads TGTGCCAGCAGCTTGGATACCTACGAGCAGTACTTC. It translates to CASSLDTYEQYF. Based on the CDR3 plus reference TRBV5-4 and TRBJ2-7, the full variable domain is ETGVTQSPTHLIKTRGQQVTLRCSSQSGHNTVSWYQQALGQGPQFIFQYYREEENGRGNFPPRFSGLQFPNYSSELNVNALELDDSALYLCASSLDTYEQYFGPGTRLTVT.

V is TRBV19 and J is TRBJ1-1; D uncertain. The CDR3 is 13 residues long. V gave up 5 bases and J gave up 5 bases, with 12 bases separating them. Germline CDR1 reads LNHDA; CDR2 reads SQIVND (reference sequence). The CDR3 DNA is TGTGCCAGTAGTTCGAGATGGCGGACTGAAGCTTTCTTT. This encodes CASSSRWRTEAFF.